This is a list of T cell receptor beta chains from one sample in a study of blood T cell repertoires in COVID-19. The method was immunoSEQ multiplex PCR; TCRdb's version includes in-frame clones alone and lacks a portion of them. The sample contains some 80,000 clones, roughly 80% of which appear only once. Sequencing was performed on peripheral blood. The receptors come from a man older than 75 with active or convalescent COVID-19. Both conserved end residues are part of each CDR3. A D gene is named only where the DNA matches it firmly. Size tells how often a clone was seen (once, few, many) or the class of an expanded clone, and some rows leave it out.

J | size | D | V | DNA | CDR3
TRBJ2-5 | NA | NA | TRBV6-5 | TGTGCCAGCGGGCCCCGGGGAGAGACCCAGTACTTC | CASGPRGETQYF
TRBJ1-5 | NA | NA | TRBV2 | TGTGCCAGCAGCGGACTGACGGATCAGCCCCAGCATTTT | CASSGLTDQPQHF
TRBJ2-2 | NA | TRBD1 | TRBV7-2 | TGTGCCAGCAGCCCGGACAGGGGGCAGGGCCCGAACACCGGGGAGCTGTTTTTT | CASSPDRGQGPNTGELFF
TRBJ1-1 | few | NA | TRBV11-3 | TGTGCCAGCAGCCAGGGCCCCCTTGTAGCTTTCTTT | CASSQGPLVAFF
TRBJ1-1 | NA | TRBD1 | TRBV3-1/TRBV3-2 | TGTGCCAGCAGCTCCGACAGGGCGAACACTGAAGCTTTCTTT | CASSSDRANTEAFF
TRBJ1-3 | NA | NA | TRBV7-9 | TGTGCCAGCAGCTCACAGGAAACGTTCGGAAACACCATATATTTT | CASSSQETFGNTIYF
TRBJ1-1 | NA | TRBD1 | TRBV5-4 | TGTGCCAGCAGCTTGGATTCGACAGGGATCAGGCAAGCTTTCTTT | CASSLDSTGIRQAFF
TRBJ2-5 | few | TRBD2 | TRBV3-1/TRBV3-2 | TGTGCCAGCAGCCAAGATCAACCAGCGGGGGGGCGAGAGACCCAGTACTTC | CASSQDQPAGGRETQYF
TRBJ1-5 | NA | NA | TRBV28 | TGTGCCAGCACCCGGGGCGGGGAATCGGGGCCCCAGCATTTT | CASTRGGESGPQHF
TRBJ2-5 | NA | TRBD2 | TRBV19 | TGTGCCAGTAGTAGGGGGACTAGCGGGGAAGAGACCCAGTACTTC | CASSRGTSGEETQYF
TRBJ2-3 | NA | TRBD2 | TRBV27 | TGTGCCAGCAGCTCCGGGGGGGCGGGGGGAGATACGCAGTATTTT | CASSSGGAGGDTQYF
TRBJ2-1 | NA | TRBD2 | TRBV18 | TGTGCCAGCTCGCCCCCGGGGCGGGGGTCCCACAATGAGCAGTTCTTC | CASSPPGRGSHNEQFF
TRBJ2-1 | NA | NA | TRBV7-2 | TGTGCCAGCAGCTGGCTGAGGAATGAGCAGTTCTTC | CASSWLRNEQFF
TRBJ2-3 | NA | NA | TRBV12-3/TRBV12-4 | TGTGCCAGCAGTTTATCTACAGCAGATACGCAGTATTTT | CASSLSTADTQYF
TRBJ2-5 | NA | NA | TRBV28 | TGTGCCAGCAGGACAACGGGGGAGACCCAGTACTTC | CASRTTGETQYF
TRBJ1-1 | NA | NA | TRBV19 | TGTGCCAGTAGTACGCCCCGCCAGGGTAGGACTGAAGCTTTCTTT | CASSTPRQGRTEAFF
TRBJ2-5 | NA | NA | TRBV15 | TGTGCCACCAGCAGAGAGGGGGGGCAGGGAGGAGAGACCCAGTACTTC | CATSREGGQGGETQYF
TRBJ2-4 | NA | TRBD1 | TRBV5-1 | TGCGCCAGCAGCTTACCCCGGACAGGGACCAAAAACATTCAGTACTTC | CASSLPRTGTKNIQYF
TRBJ1-2 | once | NA | TRBV12-3/TRBV12-4 | TGTGCCAGCAGCAGGGGTCGTGGCTACACCTTC | CASSRGRGYTF